Sequencing of this T cell receptor (beta chain) was carried out in a study of cytomegalovirus exposure and HLA in healthy donors (dated by TCRdb to 2017 to 2019). Describing the broader study: According to an earlier analysis of around 600 of the donors, about 180 million T cells yielded 90 million to 130 million unique TCR beta sequences and about 300 Gb of sequence data. Across 398 genotyped donors of the cohort, an average of about 250,000 unique TCR beta nucleotide sequences per donor were sequenced, and approximately 19% of those sequences were non-productive. A later analysis re-analyzed previously published TCR beta repertoires from 666 donors and added high-resolution HLA genotyping to study TCR occurrence patterns. Rather than drawing on any new phenotypic data, the later analysis identified candidate immune exposures from TCR beta sequences and the way those sequences occurred across donors. An early release covering approximately 600 HLA-typed donors comprised about 300 gigabases of sequencing data and 85 million to 100 million unique TCR sequences. A later genetic analysis took genome-wide SNP genotypes for about three fifths of the 666 donors and used that subset as a discovery cohort. High-throughput TCR immunosequencing, statistical association of individual TCRs with disease status, and machine learning were combined to predict cytomegalovirus infection status. An earlier analysis of nearly 600 of the donors applied high-throughput TCR beta sequencing to assess whether each TCR beta V gene segment acted as functional or pseudogenic. A separate validation cohort of 90 to 150 different subjects was used in addition to the roughly 620-subject first cohort. Every discovery cohort repertoire had been produced on one sequencing platform. HLA typing covered class I and class II loci at four-digit resolution. Donor age, sex, ethnicity and CMV serostatus were collected together with the repertoire data. The study profiled the T cell repertoires of hundreds of subjects by immunosequencing and related them to cytomegalovirus serostatus. Among the roughly 400 genotyped donors, 81% belonged to the genetic ancestry cluster associated with self-reported Caucasian donors. The aim of the study was to test whether cataloging public T cell receptors could identify signatures of past pathogen exposure. Because of strong linkage in the cohort, roughly five DR-DQ haplotypes were treated as single units for association and clustering. The number of donors typed differed by locus, with roughly 629-640 for A, B, C, DRB1 and DQB1, roughly 520 for DQA1, 600 to 610 for DPA1, and around 450 for DPB1. Overall study outcomes, separate from this receptor: The authors suggested that the approach could potentially be extended to other disease states and immunological phenotypes. A few of the identified cytomegalovirus-associated TCR beta chains were confirmed in vitro to be specific for cytomegalovirus antigens. The 87-base-pair reads could not distinguish some IMGT-functional V segments, including TRBV6-2 and TRBV6-3, so those segments were excluded. In a later analysis, HLA-associated TCR beta chains were found to be more clonally expanded and to have lower generation probabilities than equally common non-associated chains. In this cohort, only TCR beta chains were sequenced, and detectable features were limited by the absence of alpha or paired-chain data. Cytomegalovirus status was reported to be diagnosed by the classifier with high specificity and sensitivity in both the original and validation cohorts. Sequencing depth was assumed to be roughly uniform across donors in the presence/absence analyses, though that assumption may not hold. Most TCR sequences were observed very rarely across donors, whereas some public TCRs were present in many individuals. HLA typing was unavailable for some donors at each locus, so association tests used only the typed subset. Correlated functional status among segregating V segments might be attributable to linkage disequilibrium, but an unknown experimental factor could not be ruled out. A later analysis reported that several top co-occurrence clusters appeared linked to parvovirus B19, influenza, CMV and Epstein-Barr virus. When HLA alleles, especially DR and DQ, strongly co-occurred, attributing TCR associations to individual alleles was difficult. Immune exposure information for the cohort was limited to CMV serostatus. The study gave a list of 150 to 200 TCR beta chains associated with cytomegalovirus. In an earlier analysis of more than 450 of the donors, most TCR beta V segments were observed in productive rearrangements about 87% or about 30% of the time, broadly matching IMGT annotations. In a later genetic analysis, fewer N-insertions in productive TCRs were reported among donors in an Asian-associated ancestry cluster than the 666-donor mean. Most CMV-associated TCR beta chains appeared to be HLA-restricted in a later analysis, and the HLA associations seemed to be driven largely by CMV exposure. A later analysis associated 16,951 TCR beta sequences with specific HLA alleles at a false discovery rate of 0.05. In a later analysis, TCR association rates were found to vary across HLA loci, with the most associated TCRs seen for DRB1 alleles and the fewest for HLA-C alleles. A further reported finding was that TCR beta sequences accurately predicted the HLA-A and HLA-B alleles for most subjects in the first cohort. In a later genetic analysis, a missense DCLRE1C variant was associated with V-gene and J-gene trimming of TCR beta chains, and the association was replicated in an independent cohort. A group of highly shared sequence variants was considered likely to be a technical artifact of the sequencing pipeline. Because counts were too low, some 17 rarely observed V segments, including chromosome 9 orphons, were excluded from the earlier analysis of some 540 of the donors.

From its cysteine to its phenylalanine, the CDR3 spans 15 amino acids. The only DNA kept is the CDR3, 45 bases in frame from the first base. As encoded in the germline V gene, CDR1 is SGHVS while CDR2 is FNYEAQ. The junction carries 9 bases between V and J, which are trimmed by 1 base and 0 bases respectively. The library was built by means of the immunoSEQ multiplex PCR assay. The multiplex PCR relied on a mix of 60 forward primers for TCR Vbeta segments and 13 reverse primers for TCR Jbeta segments. A multiplex PCR assay on genomic DNA amplified the CDR3 region of rearranged TCR beta genes. The amplified TCR beta libraries were sequenced on the Illumina HiSeq System as 87-base-pair reads. Turning to the authors' computational methods: In a later analysis, roughly 80 million unique TCR beta chains were counted across the approximately 620 repertoires, and roughly 11 million of these chains were shared by at least two donors. A nearest-neighbor algorithm error-corrected the raw reads and collapsed the reads into unique sequences, merging closely related sequences to remove PCR and sequencing errors. V, D and J gene segments were assigned by aligning CDR3 sequences to IMGT reference sequences. For a sequence to be retained, at least a six-nucleotide match to both a V gene segment and a J gene segment was required. A rearrangement counted as productive if the CDR3 had no stop codons and remained in frame with V and J, and every other rearrangement counted as non-productive. Following IMGT convention, CDR3 was defined as the stretch from the second conserved V-encoded cysteine to the conserved J-encoded phenylalanine. The earlier analysis of about 620 of the donors excluded sequences that lacked an unambiguous match to a single V gene segment. An earlier analysis of a few hundred of the donors called V segments functional above 56.7% productive rearrangements and segregating when the between-donor standard deviation exceeded 5%. A statistical classification framework was developed to diagnose cytomegalovirus status using the catalog of TCR beta chain sequences. A later analysis assigned V and J genes by comparing TCR nucleotide sequences with IMGT/GENE-DB human TR gene sequences. In a later analysis, CDR3 sequences and most-parsimonious VDJ recombination scenarios were assigned using the TCRdist pipeline. A later analysis defined each TCR beta chain by its CDR3 amino acid sequence plus V-gene family, and excluded reads lacking a unique V-gene family. To address suspected cross-contamination and a sequencing artifact, a later analysis removed over 500 highly shared, low-generation-probability nucleotide sequences. For each public chain, a later analysis derived a clonal expansion index from normalized ranks of inferred template counts within each repertoire. Generation probabilities in a later analysis came from a VDJ recombination model fitted to out-of-frame rearrangements, and those results were checked against IGoR. In a later analysis, hypergeometric tests were used to score TCR-TCR, TCR-HLA and TCR-CMV co-occurrence, with a repertoire-size bias correction applied to TCR pairs. False discovery rates were estimated in a later analysis by permuting HLA or CMV assignments 20 times. In a later analysis, co-occurring TCRs were grouped using DBSCAN, and TCRdist sequence similarity was added for clustering within HLA-allele-positive subsets. For co-occurrence clustering, repertoires with fewer than 30,000 or more than 120,000 public chains were excluded, along with four or five repertoires with anomalous nucleotide sharing. Here the immuneACCESS table is served through TCRdb, limited to in-frame sequences with V and J called. Missing clones are a known gap in these copies; in checked studies unresolved V genes cover under half, and the rest lacks a known reason. V and J calls and clone size are those listed in that table; D and trimming were worked out from the DNA. The sample table holds 80,000 to 100,000 clones, of which roughly 71% were seen once. The ten largest clones capture about a sixth of the sample.

With regard to this clone: Its antigen specificity is not known. Base qualities are not at hand, and no much larger clone is one base apart.

The cohort consisted of approximately 670 healthy bone marrow donors. All cohort members were sampled while nominally healthy, although unrecorded immune exposures were likely present. The donor tested CMV seropositive, placing the donor among the 289 seropositive members of the cohort. Every donor gave a peripheral blood sample, and the peripheral blood mononuclear cells from that sample were used for TCR beta sequencing. The Qiagen DNeasy Blood Extraction Kit was used to extract genomic DNA from the blood cell samples. The sequenced material came from PBMCs. This sequence uses TRBV7-6 and TRBJ1-1; confidence is insufficient to name the D gene. This clonotype was obtained from a woman aged 18-35 years in good health and CMV-seropositive. This receptor has the CDR3 CASSLVVGMNTEAFF. The DNA sequence is given as TGTGCCAGCAGCTTAGTTGTGGGCATGAACACTGAAGCTTTCTTT.